Below are 23 T cell receptor beta chains sequenced from a single sample in a study of CD8 T cells in ankylosing spondylitis. TCRdb recomputed calls from the 5' RACE reads with MiXCR, one row per CDR3 protein. The sample yields around 230,000 distinct CDR3 sequences, around 8% seen once. The sequenced sample consisted of blood, either unsorted or a sorted T cell fraction (not recorded which). Every receptor here comes from a female donor with ankylosing spondylitis or in good health (not recorded which).

This clonotype was counted a few times. The chain has TRBV19 and TRBJ1-1; weak D call: TRBD1 (5 bases). The CDR3 spans 16 residues. V dropped 3 bases and J dropped 7 bases, with 21 bases sitting between them. Germline CDR1 is LNHDA and CDR2 is SQIVND (reference sequence). CDR3 bases: TGTGCCAGTAGTATCTCTTTCCTCGGGGGAGGTGATGAAGCTTTCTTT. It yields the protein CASSISFLGGGDEAFF.

This clonotype came up many times. The chain combines TRBV12-3 or TRBV12-4 with TRBJ2-6, with TRBD1 as a possible D gene (5 bases). The CDR3 has 17 amino acids. V was cut by 3 bases and J by 0 bases, with 12 bases left in between. The CDR3 spells CASSFETAVSGANVLTF. The CDR3 region has the DNA TGTGCCAGCAGTTTTGAGACAGCCGTCTCTGGGGCCAACGTCCTGACTTTC.

This clonotype was seen only a few times. The chain links TRBV4-2 to TRBJ1-1; 7 bases fit TRBD1. CDR1 LGHNA and CDR2 YNFKEQ come from the germline V gene. The CDR3 loop spans 19 amino acids. With V trimmed by 0 bases and J by 0 bases, 13 bases remained unmatched. DNA for the CDR3: TGTGCCAGCAGCCAAGAGCCTTTTGTGGGACAGACTATGAACACTGAAGCTTTCTTT. It encodes CASSQEPFVGQTMNTEAFF.

This clonotype was counted many times. The chain employs TRBV7-9 and TRBJ1-5; D is undetermined. V lost 1 base and J 6 bases, leaving 4 bases between the germline ends. The CDR3 totals 12 residues. Germline V gene data show CDR1 as SEHNR and CDR2 as FQNEAQ (reference sequence). CDR3 bases: TGTGCCAGCAGCTTAGAATTTCAGCCCCAGCATTTT. The encoded protein is CASSLEFQPQHF.

This clonotype occurred many times. The chain combines TRBV6-2 or TRBV6-3 with TRBJ2-1; 7 bases fit TRBD2. Germline lookup yields CDR1 MNHEY and CDR2 SVGEGT. The V and J ends lost 7 bases and 6 bases, in that order; junction bases with no gene match: 9. The CDR3 runs to 14 residues. The CDR3 spells CASIHSGITNEQFF. The CDR3 DNA sequence: TGTGCCAGCATACACAGCGGGATAACCAATGAGCAGTTCTTC.

This clonotype was recorded at least ten times. The chain recombines TRBV4-1 with TRBJ2-3; D call uncertain. The CDR3 extends over 12 amino acids. Between the trimmed V and J ends, which lost 11 bases and 4 bases, there was a span of 13 bases. The germline gives CDR1 MGHRA, CDR2 YSYEKL. CDR3 residues: CASHDGADTQYF. For the CDR3, the DNA is TGCGCCTCTCACGATGGGGCAGATACGCAGTATTTT.

This clonotype was counted ten times or more. V usage is TRBV30 and J usage is TRBJ2-1; TRBD2 aligns across 10 bases. Germline CDR1 is GTSNPN and CDR2 is SVGIG (reference sequence). J gave up 7 bases and V 4 bases, and 4 bases lay outside the gene matches. The CDR3 has 13 residues. DNA of the CDR3: TGTGCCTGGACTAGCGGGAGCATAAATGAGCAGTTCTTC. Its protein is CAWTSGSINEQFF.

This clonotype was found many times. V usage is TRBV6-6 and J usage is TRBJ2-7; D gene unclear. Germline V gene lookup returns CDR1 MNHNY and CDR2 SVGAGI (reference sequence). The CDR3 extends over 12 amino acids. V was clipped by 0 bases and J by 6 bases, with 6 bases between them. This chain's CDR3 is CASSYSRIEQYF. The CDR3 nucleotides are TGTGCCAGCAGTTACTCAAGGATCGAGCAGTACTTC.

This clonotype was observed many times. The V call is TRBV21-1, the J call TRBJ2-7; whether TRBD2, the table's D call, matches the DNA was not checked. TRBV21-1 is listed as a pseudogene. CDR3 length equals 19 residues. CDR3: CASSGPRTSGRLSSYEQYF. The CDR3 DNA reads as TGTGCCAGCAGCGGCCCTAGGACTAGCGGGAGGCTGAGCTCCTACGAGCAGTACTTC.

There are many counts of this clonotype. The chain is built from TRBV5-1 and TRBJ1-2; D unclear. The V end was cut by 3 bases, the J end by 5 bases, with 20 bases between. Germline CDR1 reads SGHRS; CDR2 reads YFSETQ. The CDR3 is 16 residues long. CDR3 sequence: CASSSLQNSPRYGYTF. The CDR3 DNA sequence: TGCGCCAGCAGCTCATTACAGAACTCCCCTCGATATGGCTACACCTTC.

This clonotype was recorded many times. V and J are TRBV12-5 and TRBJ2-1; TRBD2 might be the D (5 bases). CDR3 length equals 13 residues. The V end was cut by 5 bases, the J end by 6 bases, with 11 bases between. Germline V CDR1 and CDR2: LGHNT, FRNRAP. Written as DNA, the CDR3 is TGTGCTAGTGGTCTAACTAGTGCCAATGAGCAGTTCTTC. Residues: CASGLTSANEQFF.

This clonotype was seen more than once but under ten times. The V gene is TRBV11-2, the J gene TRBJ2-2; tentative D call: TRBD2 (6 bases). Trimming left V 3 bases short and J 6 bases short, with 14 bases between. This CDR3 region has 15 residues. Per germline, CDR1 SGHAT and CDR2 FQNNGV. CDR3 sequence reads: CASSLGGFRSGELFF. The CDR3 DNA is TGTGCCAGCAGCTTGGGAGGATTCAGATCCGGGGAGCTGTTTTTT. Filled out from reference TRBV11-2 and TRBJ2-2, the complete variable domain reads EAGVAQSPRYKIIEKRQSVAFWCNPISGHATLYWYQQILGQGPKLLIQFQNNGVVDDSQLPKDRFSAERLKGVDSTLKIQPAKLEDSAVYLCASSLGGFRSGELFFGEGSRLTVL.

This clonotype was seen repeatedly, ten times or more. The chain carries TRBV14 and TRBJ2-7; 9 bases are a match to TRBD2. This CDR3 is 14 amino acids long. The junction had 4 bases not matched to a gene; V was cut back by 6 bases and J by 1 base. Germline CDR1 and CDR2: SGHDN and FVKESK. Here the CDR3 DNA reads TGTGCCAGCAGGTACAGCGGGGGGTCCTACGAGCAGTACTTC. It specifies CASRYSGGSYEQYF.

The genes are TRBV7-2 and TRBJ2-1; D might be TRBD1 or TRBD2, each matching 5 bases. Trimming cost V 4 bases and J 6 bases, with 10 bases left between them. CDR3 length: 13 amino acids. Germline V gene lookup returns CDR1 SGHTA and CDR2 FQGNSA. Here the CDR3 reads CASSSGRINEQFF. The CDR3 DNA is TGTGCCAGCAGCTCGGGACGGATCAATGAGCAGTTCTTC. The variable domain in full, completed from reference TRBV7-2 and TRBJ2-1, reads GAGVSQSPSNKVTEKGKDVELRCDPISGHTALYWYRQSLGQGLEFLIYFQGNSAPDKSGLPSDRFSAERTGGSVSTLTIQRTQQEDSAVYLCASSSGRINEQFFGPGTRLTVL.

As regards this clonotype: A much larger clone differs by one base, so this may be a read error. The chain couples TRBV25-1 to TRBJ2-1; 10 bases are a match to TRBD2. Germline V gene sequence: CDR1 MGHDK, CDR2 SYGVNS. There are 14 residues in the CDR3. Trimming took 4 bases from V and 12 from J; bases not matched to a gene: 9. This CDR3 is CASSAAGGGYAQFF. The DNA of the CDR3 is TGTGCCAGCAGTGCAGCGGGAGGGGGGTATGCGCAGTTCTTC.

This clonotype came up many times. The chain has TRBV20-1 and TRBJ2-2; perhaps TRBD1 as D (6 bases). Germline CDR1 reads DFQATT; CDR2 reads SNEGSKA (reference sequence). CDR3 size: 14 residues. Trimming removed 1 base from V and 6 bases from J, with 12 bases in between. DNA of the CDR3: TGCAGTGCTAGAGCCAACAGGGAGTCCGGGGAGCTGTTTTTT. Amino acids: CSARANRESGELFF.

In its sample, this clonotype was seen a few times. This sequence joins TRBV30 and TRBJ1-1; 9 bases match TRBD1. The trim removed 6 bases at V and 10 bases at J, leaving 9 bases unmatched. Germline V gene lookup returns CDR1 GTSNPN and CDR2 SVGIG (reference sequence). The CDR3 extends over 12 amino acids. The CDR3 protein is CACNRDRARAFF. The CDR3 DNA reads as TGTGCCTGCAACCGGGACAGGGCGCGAGCTTTCTTT.

This clonotype was observed many times. V usage is TRBV5-5 and J usage is TRBJ1-2; TRBD1 aligns across 8 bases. The CDR3 extends over 13 amino acids. Trimming cost V 4 bases and J 6 bases; bases outside gene matches: 5. Germline V gene lookup returns CDR1 SGHKS and CDR2 YYEKEE (reference sequence). In DNA, the CDR3 is TGTGCCAGCAGCCGAATGGACAGGGATGGCTACACCTTC. The encoded protein is CASSRMDRDGYTF.

V usage is TRBV3-1 and J usage is TRBJ2-2, with 8 bases identical to TRBD2. The CDR3 runs to 18 residues. Per germline, CDR1 LGHDT and CDR2 YNNKEL (reference sequence). The V segment lost 10 bases and the J segment 5 bases; nucleotides outside the gene matches: 21. The CDR3 DNA is TGTGCCACCTCCCGCGTAGGAGGGAGCGGGAGAACGACCGGGGAGCTGTTTTTT. This encodes CATSRVGGSGRTTGELFF.

This clonotype appeared many times. This chain connects TRBV2 to TRBJ1-1; D might be TRBD1 (6 bases). This CDR3 has 13 amino acids. CDR1 and CDR2 from the germline V gene are SNHLY and FYNNEI. Between the trimmed V and J ends, which lost 10 bases and 2 bases, there was a span of 14 bases. CDR3 amino acids: CATHGGLNTEAFF. As DNA, the CDR3 is TGTGCCACCCACGGGGGGCTCAACACTGAAGCTTTCTTT.

This clonotype was counted many times. V and J are TRBV28 and TRBJ2-7; D gene ambiguous. Germline lookup yields CDR1 MDHEN and CDR2 SYDVKM. This CDR3 is 12 amino acids long. Trimming took 7 bases from V and 6 from J, leaving 13 bases between them. CDR3 region: CASTAWPREQYF. As DNA, the CDR3 is TGTGCCAGCACGGCATGGCCGCGCGAGCAGTACTTC.

The genes are TRBV7-9 and TRBJ1-1, with D perhaps TRBD1 (6 bases). Trimming took off 4 bases at V and 3 bases at J, with 18 bases between the two ends. CDR1 and CDR2 from the germline V gene are SEHNR and FQNEAQ (reference sequence). The CDR3 extends over 16 amino acids. CDR3 region: CASSSHRGAGDTEAFF. Here the CDR3 DNA reads TGTGCCAGCAGCTCCCACCGGGGGGCGGGCGACACTGAAGCTTTCTTT.

A few counts support this clonotype. The CDR3 region has the DNA TGTGCCAGCAGTTACGCACAGACCCTCTACGAGCAGTACTTC. The encoded protein is CASSYAQTLYEQYF. The chain combines TRBV6-5 with TRBJ2-7; D not resolved. Germline lookup yields CDR1 MNHEY and CDR2 SVGAGI. Trimming removed 2 bases at V and 3 bases at J, with 11 bases between. This CDR3 is 14 amino acids long.